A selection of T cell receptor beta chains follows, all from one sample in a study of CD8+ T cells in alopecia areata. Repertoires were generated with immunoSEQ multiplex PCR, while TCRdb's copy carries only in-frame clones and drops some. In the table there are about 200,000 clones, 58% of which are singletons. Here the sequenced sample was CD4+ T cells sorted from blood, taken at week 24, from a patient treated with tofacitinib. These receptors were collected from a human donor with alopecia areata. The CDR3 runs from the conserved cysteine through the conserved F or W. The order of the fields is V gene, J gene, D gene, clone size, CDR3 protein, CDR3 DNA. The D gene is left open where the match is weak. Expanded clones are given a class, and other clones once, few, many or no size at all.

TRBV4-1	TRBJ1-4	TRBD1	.	CASSHGTDATNEKLFF	TGCGCCAGCAGCCACGGGACAGACGCAACTAATGAAAAACTGTTTTTT
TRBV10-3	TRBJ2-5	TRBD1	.	CAIRDRVVETQYF	TGTGCCATCAGGGACAGGGTCGTCGAGACCCAGTACTTC
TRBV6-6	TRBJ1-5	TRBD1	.	CASSRDSPNQPQHF	TGTGCCAGCAGCCGGGACAGCCCCAATCAGCCCCAGCATTTT
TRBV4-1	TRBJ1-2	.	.	CASSQPKHRGDGYTF	TGCGCCAGCAGCCAGCCTAAACACCGGGGGGATGGCTACACCTTC
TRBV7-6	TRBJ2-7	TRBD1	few	CAGTGVCYEQYF	TGTGCCGGTACAGGGGTGTGCTACGAGCAGTACTTC
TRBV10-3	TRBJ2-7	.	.	CAISESGGHRYGEQYF	TGTGCCATCAGTGAATCGGGTGGACACAGGTATGGCGAGCAGTACTTC
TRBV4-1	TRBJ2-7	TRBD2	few	CASSPLRLAGALTYEQYF	TGCGCCAGCAGCCCTCTAAGACTAGCGGGGGCCCTAACCTACGAGCAGTACTTC
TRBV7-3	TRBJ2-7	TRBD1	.	CASSLTGGGDEQYF	TGTGCCAGCAGCTTAACAGGGGGCGGCGACGAGCAGTACTTC
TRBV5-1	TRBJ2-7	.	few	CASSLGVRPGNYEQYF	TGCGCCAGCAGCTTGGGGGTTAGACCGGGAAACTACGAGCAGTACTTC
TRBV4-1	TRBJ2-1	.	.	CASSQEPALANEQFF	TGCGCCAGCAGCCAAGAGCCGGCCCTAGCGAATGAGCAGTTCTTC
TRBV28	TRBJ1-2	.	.	CASSLTAPLVDGYTF	TGTGCCAGCAGTTTAACGGCCCCCCTGGTGGATGGCTACACCTTC
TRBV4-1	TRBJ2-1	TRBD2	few	CASSQGPSGSYNEQFF	TGCGCCAGCAGCCAAGGCCCTAGCGGCTCCTACAATGAGCAGTTCTTC
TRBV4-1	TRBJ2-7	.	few	CASSHPGQYSYEQYF	TGCGCCAGCAGCCACCCGGGACAATACTCCTACGAGCAGTACTTC
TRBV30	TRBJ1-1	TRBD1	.	CAWSVRGTAEAFF	TGTGCCTGGAGTGTACGAGGGACAGCTGAAGCTTTCTTT
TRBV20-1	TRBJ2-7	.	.	CSATRVAEQYF	TGCAGTGCTACAAGAGTGGCGGAGCAGTACTTC
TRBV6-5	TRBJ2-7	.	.	CASSYWGPYEQYF	TGTGCCAGCAGTTACTGGGGCCCCTACGAGCAGTACTTC
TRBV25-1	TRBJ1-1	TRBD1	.	CASRNAGTGNAFF	TGTGCCAGCCGAAATGCCGGGACAGGGAACGCTTTCTTT
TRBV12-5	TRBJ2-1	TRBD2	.	CASGPGRALYNEQFF	TGTGCTAGTGGCCCCGGGAGGGCCCTTTACAATGAGCAGTTCTTC
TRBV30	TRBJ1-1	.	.	CAWSVKRFNTEAFF	TGTGCCTGGAGTGTTAAGCGGTTTAACACTGAAGCTTTCTTT
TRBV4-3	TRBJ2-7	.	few	CASSQDVAGSGFYEQYF	TGCGCCAGCAGCCAAGATGTGGCAGGAAGCGGGTTCTACGAGCAGTACTTC
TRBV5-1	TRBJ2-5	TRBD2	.	CASSISSGRRETQYF	TGCGCCAGCAGCATTTCTAGCGGGAGGAGAGAGACCCAGTACTTC
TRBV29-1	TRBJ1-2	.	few	CSVELGRDREPYGYTF	TGCAGCGTTGAACTCGGCAGGGACCGCGAACCCTATGGCTACACCTTC
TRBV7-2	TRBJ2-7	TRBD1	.	CASSSRSALPGGEQYF	TGTGCCAGCAGCTCACGCTCAGCCTTACCAGGGGGCGAGCAGTACTTC
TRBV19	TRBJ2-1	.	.	CASSGAANEQFF	TGTGCCAGTAGCGGCGCGGCCAATGAGCAGTTCTTC
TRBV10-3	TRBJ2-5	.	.	CAISDRNQETQYF	TGTGCCATCAGTGACCGCAACCAAGAGACCCAGTACTTC
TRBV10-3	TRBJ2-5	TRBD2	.	CAISAARGGSETQYF	TGTGCCATCAGTGCGGCGCGCGGGGGTTCAGAGACCCAGTACTTC
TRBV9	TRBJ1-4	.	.	CASSDQGTTNEKLFF	TGTGCCAGCAGCGATCAGGGAACAACTAATGAAAAACTGTTTTTT